This paragraph reports one T cell receptor beta chain. Its antigen is currently unknown. This entry comes from a study of cytomegalovirus exposure and HLA in healthy donors. Background on the study: Of some 400 genotyped donors, about 81% clustered with self-reported Caucasian donors. General observations from the study: In vitro confirmation showed three CMV-associated chains to be CMV antigen specific.

PCR was performed using 60 Vbeta and 13 Jbeta primers. Sequencing used immunoSEQ multiplex PCR; TCRdb keeps in-frame clones, though not all of them. The profile shows just over 150,000 clones, 75% to 85% of them singletons. Unrecorded immune exposure was likely among donors, who were nominally healthy when sampled. The CDR3 loop spans 17 amino acids. With V trimmed by 0 bases and J by 6 bases, 9 bases remained unmatched. Looked up from germline, CDR1 is LGHNA and CDR2 is YNFKEQ. This sequence originates from a man aged 50-60 years in good health and CMV-seropositive. Sequenced input: PBMCs. The chain links TRBV4-2 to TRBJ2-1, with TRBD2 matching 9 bases. CDR3 coding DNA: TGTGCCAGCAGCCAAGATAGCGCGAGCGGGGGGCGCAATGAGCAGTTCTTC. Translating gives CASSQDSASGGRNEQFF.